One and the same sample provided the 21 T cell receptor beta chains below, sequenced in a study of shared clonotypes between healthy human individuals. Profiling relied on immunoSEQ multiplex PCR, and the TCRdb table lists in-frame clones only, not all of them. Of over 2 million clones listed, just under 95% are singletons. Sample: naive CD4+ T cells from PBMCs. Subset: CD45RA+ positively selected. Receptors originate from a man between 18 and 35 years old in good health. Some clones in this sample may be carry-over from other donors' samples.

The chain combines TRBV7-3 with TRBJ2-5, with D possibly matching TRBD2 (5 bases). CDR3 length: 14 amino acids. V lost 3 bases to trimming and J lost 4 bases, with 12 bases between them. Germline lookup yields CDR1 SGHTA and CDR2 FQGTGA. CDR3 sequence (DNA): TGTGCCAGCAGCTTCTTCGGGGTAGGAGAGACCCAGTACTTC. Translated: CASSFFGVGETQYF.

The J gene is TRBJ1-1, the V gene TRBV5-1; D might be TRBD1 (6 bases). Trimming removed 7 bases at V and 0 bases at J, with 19 bases between. The CDR3 consists of 16 residues. Germline values: CDR1 SGHRS, CDR2 YFSETQ. CDR3 residues: CASRGPGATMNTEAFF. The CDR3 region has the DNA TGCGCCAGCCGGGGGCCGGGGGCGACGATGAACACTGAAGCTTTCTTT.

Worth noting for this clone: Additional DNA sequences in this sample encode the identical CDR3. The chain combines TRBV27 with TRBJ2-7; no firm D call. There are 13 residues in the CDR3. The V end lost 2 bases, the J end lost 0 bases, and 5 bases lay between the germline ends. Germline V gene lookup returns CDR1 MNHEY and CDR2 SMNVEV (reference sequence). The CDR3 is CASSLKGSYEQYF. The DNA for the CDR3 is TGTGCCAGCAGTTTAAAGGGCTCCTACGAGCAGTACTTC.

This clone turned up a few times. The chain carries TRBV28 and TRBJ1-1; no definite D call. Per germline, CDR1 MDHEN and CDR2 SYDVKM. This CDR3 is built from 12 residues. The germline V and J ends were trimmed by 2 bases and 11 bases, with 12 bases remaining between them. CDR3 nucleotide sequence: TGTGCCAGCAGTTTAATGGGAATTGACGCTTTCTTT. As protein: CASSLMGIDAFF.

The chain employs TRBV30 and TRBJ2-7; no reliable D call. The CDR3 has 12 residues. Germline assignment: CDR1 GTSNPN and CDR2 SVGIG (reference sequence). Trimming removed 2 bases from V and 4 bases from J, with 9 bases in between. The CDR3 is CAWSPSRYEQYF. The CDR3 DNA sequence: TGTGCCTGGAGTCCTTCGAGGTACGAGCAGTACTTC.

The CDR3 nucleotides read TGTGCCAGCAGTTTACGTCTAGTAGCGGGAGGGTTCGGTGAGACCCAGTACTTC. Its protein is CASSLRLVAGGFGETQYF. V usage is TRBV28 and J usage is TRBJ2-5; 11 bases align to TRBD2. Losses at the gene ends were 2 bases for V and 5 bases for J; bases not matched to a gene: 13. Germline lookup yields CDR1 MDHEN and CDR2 SYDVKM. The CDR3 runs 18 residues.

V usage is TRBV7-2 and J usage is TRBJ2-7; TRBD1 aligns across 7 bases. CDR1 and CDR2 from the germline V gene are SGHTA and FQGNSA. The CDR3 has 15 amino acids. The V gene end was trimmed by 3 bases and the J gene end by 2 bases; junction bases not matched to a gene: 7. The CDR3, as DNA: TGTGCCAGCAGCTTGGTGGGACAGCAGACCTACGAGCAGTACTTC. Translating gives CASSLVGQQTYEQYF. Filled out from reference TRBV7-2 and TRBJ2-7, the complete variable domain reads GAGVSQSPSNKVTEKGKDVELRCDPISGHTALYWYRQSLGQGLEFLIYFQGNSAPDKSGLPSDRFSAERTGGSVSTLTIQRTQQEDSAVYLCASSLVGQQTYEQYFGPGTRLTVT.

This clone has more than one count but fewer than ten. The rearrangement links TRBV30 to TRBJ1-1; the D is unclear. The V and J ends lost 1 base and 5 bases respectively, with 8 bases between them. Looked up from germline, CDR1 is GTSNPN and CDR2 is SVGIG (reference sequence). This CDR3 spans 12 amino acids. This CDR3 reads CAWSALLTEAFF. CDR3 bases: TGTGCCTGGAGTGCCCTTTTAACTGAAGCTTTCTTT.

This clone appeared once. The rearrangement links TRBV9 to TRBJ2-7, with D tentatively TRBD1 (6 bases). Germline loops: CDR1 SGDLS, CDR2 YYNGEE. V was trimmed by 5 bases and J by 6 bases, leaving 21 bases between them. The CDR3 spans 15 residues. Here the CDR3 DNA reads TGTGCCAGCAGTCCCTTAGCCACAGGGTACGGCGAGCAGTACTTC. This encodes CASSPLATGYGEQYF.

V and J are TRBV7-3 and TRBJ2-3; no definite D call. Germline CDR1 is SGHTA and CDR2 is FQGTGA. CDR3 size: 14 residues. The V and J ends lost 5 bases and 4 bases respectively, with 13 bases between them. This CDR3 is CASSLNVSPDTQYF. Written as DNA, the CDR3 is TGTGCCAGCAGCCTCAATGTCAGCCCAGATACGCAGTATTTT.

The chain uses TRBV6-5 and TRBJ2-1, with a tentative D call TRBD2 (7 bases). Deletions cut 4 bases from V and 2 bases from J, with 12 bases between. CDR3 length equals 15 residues. Germline CDR1 reads MNHEY; CDR2 reads SVGAGI. CDR3 loop: CASSSLGGAYNEQFF. CDR3 in DNA: TGTGCCAGCAGTTCCCTAGGGGGGGCCTACAATGAGCAGTTCTTC.

CDR3: CASSADRFSGANVLTF. The CDR3 DNA reads TGTGCCAGCAGCGCCGACAGGTTCTCTGGGGCCAACGTCCTGACTTTC. V usage is TRBV7-3 and J usage is TRBJ2-6; weak D call: TRBD1 (6 bases). Germline V gene data show CDR1 as SGHTA and CDR2 as FQGTGA. The CDR3 totals 16 residues. Trimming stripped 5 bases from V and 0 bases from J, with 11 bases between.

This sequence joins TRBV4-2 and TRBJ2-7, with a tentative D call TRBD2 (6 bases). Trimming removed 0 bases at V and 0 bases at J, with 21 bases between. CDR3 length equals 19 residues. Germline V CDR1 and CDR2: LGHNA, YNFKEQ. The CDR3 coding sequence is TGTGCCAGCAGCCAAGACCGTAGCGGCACCGGTCACAGCTCCTACGAGCAGTACTTC. It encodes CASSQDRSGTGHSSYEQYF.

Concerning this clone itself: Additional DNA sequences in this sample encode the identical CDR3. The CDR3 protein is CASSFSSYEQYF. CDR3 nucleotides: TGCGCCAGCAGCTTCTCTTCCTACGAGCAGTACTTC. The rearrangement links TRBV5-1 to TRBJ2-7; D not resolved. Germline V lookup: CDR1 SGHRS, CDR2 YFSETQ. Trimming removed 2 bases at V and 1 base at J, with 4 bases between. This CDR3 region has 12 residues. Complete variable domain (other parts from reference TRBV5-1 and TRBJ2-7): KAGVTQTPRYLIKTRGQQVTLSCSPISGHRSVSWYQQTPGQGLQFLFEYFSETQRNKGNFPGRFSGRQFSNSRSEMNVSTLELGDSALYLCASSFSSYEQYFGPGTRLTVT.

This clone appeared a few times. V and J are TRBV7-9 and TRBJ1-5, with D uncertain. The V end lost 1 base, the J end lost 7 bases, and 8 bases lay between the germline ends. Germline lookup yields CDR1 SEHNR and CDR2 FQNEAQ (reference sequence). There are 13 residues in the CDR3. The CDR3 DNA follows: TGTGCCAGCAGCTTAGATGAGTCCCAGCCCCAGCATTTT. Translated, it gives CASSLDESQPQHF.

The chain uses TRBV6-1 and TRBJ2-7, with a weak D call TRBD1 (5 bases). CDR1 and CDR2 from the germline V gene are MNHNS and SASEGT. Between the trimmed V and J ends, which lost 2 bases and 1 base, there was a span of 9 bases. This CDR3 spans 14 amino acids. CDR3 in DNA: TGTGCCAGCAGTGAACAGGGTCTTTCCTACGAGCAGTACTTC. Translating it yields CASSEQGLSYEQYF.

The J gene is TRBJ2-1, the V gene TRBV7-6; D possibly uses TRBD1 or TRBD2 (7 bases each). The CDR3 extends over 16 amino acids. Germline V CDR1 and CDR2: SGHVS, FNYEAQ. V gave up 1 base and J gave up 6 bases, with 16 bases separating them. The CDR3 is CASSLVSGGGRNEQFF. The CDR3 DNA sequence: TGTGCCAGCAGCTTAGTATCAGGGGGAGGGCGCAATGAGCAGTTCTTC.

The chain employs TRBV28 and TRBJ1-4, with D unresolved. This CDR3 comprises 16 residues. V lost 4 bases, J lost 0 bases, and 12 bases lay in between. Germline loops: CDR1 MDHEN, CDR2 SYDVKM. The CDR3 DNA sequence: TGTGCCAGCAGTTACCTTGGAGGCCCAACTAATGAAAAACTGTTTTTT. Its protein product is CASSYLGGPTNEKLFF.

CDR3 bases: TGTGCCATCCAGGGGGTAGATGGCTACACCTTC. It encodes CAIQGVDGYTF. The chain joins TRBV27 to TRBJ1-2; 7 bases are a match to TRBD1. The CDR3 covers 11 residues. Germline loops: CDR1 MNHEY, CDR2 SMNVEV (reference sequence). Losses at the gene ends were 10 bases for V and 6 bases for J; bases not matched to a gene: 5.

The sample holds a few counts of this clone. This chain uses TRBV30 with TRBJ1-1; 9 bases align to TRBD1. The CDR3 length is 14 residues. The junction had 4 bases not matched to a gene; V was cut back by 0 bases and J by 5 bases. Per germline, CDR1 GTSNPN and CDR2 SVGIG (reference sequence). CDR3 in amino acids: CAWSVQGAKTEAFF. The DNA for the CDR3 is TGTGCCTGGAGTGTACAGGGGGCAAAAACTGAAGCTTTCTTT.

In regard to this clone: Other DNA sequences in this sample translate to the same CDR3. The CDR3 bases are TGTGCCAGTAGGGACGGACCATACGAGCAGTACTTC. Residues: CASRDGPYEQYF. The J gene is TRBJ2-7, the V gene TRBV19; D is ambiguous. Germline V gene data show CDR1 as LNHDA and CDR2 as SQIVND (reference sequence). The V gene lost 6 bases and the J gene lost 4 bases, with 10 bases spanning the gap. This CDR3 region has 12 residues. The complete variable domain, with remaining parts taken from reference TRBV19 and TRBJ2-7, reads DGGITQSPKYLFRKEGQNVTLSCEQNLNHDAMYWYRQDPGQGLRLIYYSQIVNDFQKGDIAEGYSVSREKKESFPLTVTSAQKNPTAFYLCASRDGPYEQYFGPGTRLTVT.